Each of the 9 T cell receptor beta chains below was sequenced from the same sample in a study of T cell changes during pregnancy in multiple sclerosis. Data came from immunoSEQ multiplex PCR; TCRdb stores just in-frame clones and leaves some out. The table lists over 35,000 clones, 80% to 95% of them singletons. The sequencing input was peripheral blood. These receptors were collected from a female donor with multiple sclerosis, enrolled in a pregnancy study.

This clone has only a few counts. The J gene is TRBJ2-5, the V gene TRBV6-5; D unclear. The CDR3 sequence is 14 residues long. The germline gives CDR1 MNHEY, CDR2 SVGAGI. Trimming cost V 1 base and J 1 base, with 7 bases left between them. CDR3 in amino acids: CASSYLGIQETQYF. The CDR3 DNA reads as TGTGCCAGCAGTTACTTGGGGATCCAAGAGACCCAGTACTTC.

The genes are TRBV5-1 and TRBJ1-1; D remains ambiguous. The CDR3 length is 14 residues. Germline V gives CDR1 SGHRS, CDR2 YFSETQ. V was cut by 0 bases and J by 1 base, with 7 bases left in between. CDR3 nucleotides: TGCGCCAGCAGCTTGGGTGTGACGAACACTGAAGCTTTCTTT. The encoded protein is CASSLGVTNTEAFF.

The chain recombines TRBV2 with TRBJ2-2; 16 nucleotides align to TRBD2. The CDR3 consists of 18 residues. V lost 2 bases and J lost 5; bases outside the gene matches: 5. CDR1 is SNHLY, CDR2 FYNNEI, per germline. CDR3 loop: CASSELGLAGGRTGELFF. In nucleotides, the CDR3 is TGTGCCAGCAGTGAATTGGGACTAGCGGGAGGGAGAACCGGGGAGCTGTTTTTT. Complete variable domain (other parts from reference TRBV2 and TRBJ2-2): EPEVTQTPSHQVTQMGQEVILRCVPISNHLYFYWYRQILGQKVEFLVSFYNNEISEKSEIFDDQFSVERPDGSNFTLKIRSTKLEDSAMYFCASSELGLAGGRTGELFFGEGSRLTVL.

The V and J genes are TRBV7-9 and TRBJ2-1, with TRBD1 identical over 7 bases. CDR3 length: 13 amino acids. Unmatched junction bases numbered 1, after V lost 4 bases and J lost 4 bases. Germline V gene lookup returns CDR1 SEHNR and CDR2 FQNEAQ (reference sequence). The CDR3 DNA is TGTGCCAGCAGCTCGGGACAGTACAATGAGCAGTTCTTC. Translated, it gives CASSSGQYNEQFF.

The V gene is TRBV2, the J gene TRBJ2-7; maybe TRBD2 (6 bases). The CDR3 contains 15 residues. In germline, CDR1 is SNHLY, CDR2 FYNNEI. V was trimmed by 6 bases and J by 1 base, leaving 16 bases between them. CDR3 loop: CASSLRSGRSYEQYF. As DNA, the CDR3 is TGTGCCAGCAGCCTACGGAGCGGGCGGTCCTACGAGCAGTACTTC. Based on the CDR3 plus reference TRBV2 and TRBJ2-7, the full variable domain is EPEVTQTPSHQVTQMGQEVILRCVPISNHLYFYWYRQILGQKVEFLVSFYNNEISEKSEIFDDQFSVERPDGSNFTLKIRSTKLEDSAMYFCASSLRSGRSYEQYFGPGTRLTVT.

The chain uses TRBV7-2 and TRBJ1-2; D might be TRBD1 (5 bases). V lost 0 bases and J 9 bases, leaving 8 bases between the germline ends. Germline V gene sequence: CDR1 SGHTA, CDR2 FQGNSA. The CDR3 loop spans 12 amino acids. The CDR3 DNA reads TGTGCCAGCAGCTTAGCGCTGGACAGCTACACCTTC. Amino acids: CASSLALDSYTF. Using reference TRBV7-2 and TRBJ1-2 for the parts outside the CDR3, the full variable domain is GAGVSQSPSNKVTEKGKDVELRCDPISGHTALYWYRQSLGQGLEFLIYFQGNSAPDKSGLPSDRFSAERTGGSVSTLTIQRTQQEDSAVYLCASSLALDSYTFGSGTRLTVV.

The chain joins TRBV5-1 to TRBJ2-1; D possibly corresponds to TRBD2 (5 bases). The CDR3 consists of 13 residues. CDR1 and CDR2 (germline): SGHRS, YFSETQ. V lost 2 bases, J lost 8 bases, and 11 bases lay in between. In nucleotides, the CDR3 is TGCGCCAGCAGCTTAGCGGATAGGGATGAGCAGTTCTTC. Protein sequence: CASSLADRDEQFF.

This sequence joins TRBV5-5 and TRBJ1-2; perhaps TRBD1 as D (5 bases). V was pared by 4 bases and J by 0 bases, with 7 bases between. Per germline, CDR1 SGHKS and CDR2 YYEKEE (reference sequence). The CDR3 loop spans 13 amino acids. This CDR3 is CASSVDTNYGYTF. CDR3 sequence (DNA): TGTGCCAGCAGCGTGGACACTAACTATGGCTACACCTTC.

The chain uses TRBV6-4 and TRBJ2-2, with 10 bases lining up with TRBD2. CDR1 and CDR2 (germline): MRHNA, SNTAGT. V was clipped by 5 bases and J by 5 bases; unmatched bases: 8. This CDR3 contains 16 residues. CDR3 in amino acids: CASSWASGSPTGELFF. The CDR3 DNA reads as TGTGCCAGCAGTTGGGCTAGCGGGAGCCCAACCGGGGAGCTGTTTTTT.